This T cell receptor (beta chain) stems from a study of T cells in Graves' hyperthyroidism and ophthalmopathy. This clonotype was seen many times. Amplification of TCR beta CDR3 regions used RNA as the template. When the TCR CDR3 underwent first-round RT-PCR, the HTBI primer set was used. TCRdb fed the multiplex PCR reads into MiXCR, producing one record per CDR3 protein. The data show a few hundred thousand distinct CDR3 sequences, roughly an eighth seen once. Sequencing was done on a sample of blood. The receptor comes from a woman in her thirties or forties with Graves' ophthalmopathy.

The CDR3 DNA is TGTGCCAGCAGTCCGGGCCTCCGCACTGAAGCTTTCTTT. It translates to CASSPGLRTEAFF. The gene calls are TRBV6-1 and TRBJ1-1; D gene ambiguous. Germline V gene lookup returns CDR1 MNHNS and CDR2 SASEGT. The germline V and J ends were trimmed by 5 bases and 4 bases, with 11 bases remaining between them. This CDR3 contains 13 residues.